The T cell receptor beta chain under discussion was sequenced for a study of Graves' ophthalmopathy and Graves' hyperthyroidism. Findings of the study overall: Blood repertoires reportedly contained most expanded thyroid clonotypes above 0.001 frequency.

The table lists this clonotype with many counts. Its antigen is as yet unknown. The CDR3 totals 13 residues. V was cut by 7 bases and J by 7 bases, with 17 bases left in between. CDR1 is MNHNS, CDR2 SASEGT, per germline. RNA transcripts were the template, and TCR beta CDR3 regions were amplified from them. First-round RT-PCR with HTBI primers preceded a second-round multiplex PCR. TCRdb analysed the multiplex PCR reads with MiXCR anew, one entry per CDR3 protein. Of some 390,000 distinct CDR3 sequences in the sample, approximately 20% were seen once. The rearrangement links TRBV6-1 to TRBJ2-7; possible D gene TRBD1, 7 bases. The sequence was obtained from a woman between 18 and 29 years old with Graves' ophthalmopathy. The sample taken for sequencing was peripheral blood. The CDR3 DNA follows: TGTGCCAGCATCCAGGGGGAGGTGGGAGAGCAGTACTTC. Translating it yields CASIQGEVGEQYF.